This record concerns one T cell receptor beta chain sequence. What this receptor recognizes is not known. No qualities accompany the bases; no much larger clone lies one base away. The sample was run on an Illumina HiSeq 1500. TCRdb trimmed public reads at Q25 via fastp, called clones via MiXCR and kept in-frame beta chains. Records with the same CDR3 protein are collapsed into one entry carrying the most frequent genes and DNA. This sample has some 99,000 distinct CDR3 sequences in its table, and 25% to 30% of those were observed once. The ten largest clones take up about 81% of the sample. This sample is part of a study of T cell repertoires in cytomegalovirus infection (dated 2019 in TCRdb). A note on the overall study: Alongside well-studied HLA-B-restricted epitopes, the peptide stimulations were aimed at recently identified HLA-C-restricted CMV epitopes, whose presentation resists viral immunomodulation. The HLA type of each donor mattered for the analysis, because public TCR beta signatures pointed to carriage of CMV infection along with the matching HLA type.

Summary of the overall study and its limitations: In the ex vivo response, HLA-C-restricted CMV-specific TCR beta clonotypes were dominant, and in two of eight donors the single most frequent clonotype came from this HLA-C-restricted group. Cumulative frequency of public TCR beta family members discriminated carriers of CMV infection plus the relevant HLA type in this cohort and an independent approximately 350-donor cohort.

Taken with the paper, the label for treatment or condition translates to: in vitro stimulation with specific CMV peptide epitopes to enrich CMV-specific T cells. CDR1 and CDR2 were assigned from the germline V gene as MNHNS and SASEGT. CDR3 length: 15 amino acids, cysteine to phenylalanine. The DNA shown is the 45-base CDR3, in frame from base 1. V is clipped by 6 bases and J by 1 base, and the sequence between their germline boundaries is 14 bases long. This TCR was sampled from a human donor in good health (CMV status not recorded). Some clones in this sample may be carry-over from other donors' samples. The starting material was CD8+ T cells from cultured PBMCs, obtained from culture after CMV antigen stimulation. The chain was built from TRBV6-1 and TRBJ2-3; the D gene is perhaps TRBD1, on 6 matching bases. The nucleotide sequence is TGTGCCAGCAGCGAGGGACATCCCGGCACAGATACGCAGTATTTT. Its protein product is CASSEGHPGTDTQYF.